The 24 T cell receptor beta chains in this list originate from one sample, sequenced in a study of chemoradiotherapy in HPV16-positive cancers. Clones were sequenced by immunoSEQ multiplex PCR, and TCRdb holds only the in-frame ones, with some missing. The sample consists of about 12,000 clones, around nine tenths of them appearing once. The specimen was blood, collected from a patient who underwent chemoradiotherapy. Receptor source: a human donor with HPV-associated anogenital cancer.

This clone occurred once. The chain is built from TRBV12-5 and TRBJ1-2; 8 bases match TRBD1. This CDR3 region has 17 residues. CDR1 is LGHNT, CDR2 FRNRAP, per germline. The V gene end was trimmed by 0 bases and the J gene end by 3 bases; junction bases not matched to a gene: 9. Here the CDR3 DNA reads TGTGCTAGTGGTTTGGTATTAGACAGGGGCAGACACTATGGCTACACCTTC. The encoded protein is CASGLVLDRGRHYGYTF.

The chain uses TRBV5-5 and TRBJ1-5; 7 bases match TRBD1. This CDR3 region has 17 residues. Germline CDR1 is SGHKS and CDR2 is YYEKEE (reference sequence). V trimming: 0 bases; J trimming: 4 bases; junction bases outside the gene matches: 10. CDR3 in amino acids: CASSLGGGAGQNQPQHF. CDR3 sequence (DNA): TGTGCCAGCAGCTTGGGAGGGGGCGCAGGGCAAAATCAGCCCCAGCATTTT.

The CDR3 is CASSQDRGSADTQYF. CDR3 sequence (DNA): TGTGCCAGCAGCCAAGATAGGGGGAGCGCAGATACGCAGTATTTT. The V and J genes are TRBV4-2 and TRBJ2-3; D is perhaps TRBD1 (6 bases). Trimming cost V 0 bases and J 4 bases, with 11 bases left between them. The CDR3 spans 15 residues. Germline-derived CDR1 and CDR2 are LGHNA and YNFKEQ.

The rearrangement links TRBV5-6 to TRBJ2-3; D remains ambiguous. Germline CDR1 is SGHDT and CDR2 is YYEEEE. Trimming left V 0 bases short and J 4 bases short, with 0 bases between. CDR3 length: 11 amino acids. The CDR3 is CASSLADTQYF. Written as DNA, the CDR3 is TGTGCCAGCAGCTTGGCAGATACGCAGTATTTT.

Comments on this clone: One end of the junction fails to match germline, which may point to a read error. Other DNA sequences of this sample code for an identical CDR3. This chain connects TRBV7-6 to TRBJ2-6, with D hard to call. The germline gives CDR1 SGHVS, CDR2 FNYEAQ. The CDR3 is made up of 16 amino acids. This chain's CDR3 is CASSLVRSTGANVLTF. DNA of the CDR3: TGCGCCAGCAGCTTAGTCAGGTCCACTGGGGCCAACGTCCTGACTTTC.

This clone has just a few counts. V is TRBV7-9 and J is TRBJ1-6; D call uncertain. The CDR3 is made up of 14 amino acids. CDR1 and CDR2 (germline): SEHNR, FQNEAQ (reference sequence). Trimming took 5 bases from V and 6 from J, leaving 11 bases between them. The CDR3 DNA sequence: TGTGCCAGCAGCACGAGAGGAGTTAATTCACCCCTCCACTTT. Its translation is CASSTRGVNSPLHF.

This chain joins TRBV4-2 and TRBJ2-1; 10 positions match TRBD2. There are 18 residues in the CDR3. J gave up 7 bases and V 0 bases, and 12 bases lay outside the gene matches. Germline assignment: CDR1 LGHNA and CDR2 YNFKEQ. CDR3 amino acids: CASSQDEAGGIKGNEQFF. The CDR3, as DNA: TGTGCCAGCAGCCAAGATGAAGCGGGGGGGATTAAGGGGAATGAGCAGTTCTTC.

The gene calls are TRBV7-2 and TRBJ2-1; TRBD2 agrees at 8 bases. This CDR3 has 18 amino acids. V was clipped by 1 base and J by 7 bases; unmatched bases: 15. Germline loops: CDR1 SGHTA, CDR2 FQGNSA. CDR3 loop: CASSLGGSGEGGRNEQFF. The CDR3 coding sequence is TGTGCCAGCAGCTTAGGTGGTAGCGGGGAAGGAGGGAGGAATGAGCAGTTCTTC.

The V and J genes are TRBV2 and TRBJ2-3, with a possible D match to TRBD2 (6 bases). The V gene's germline CDR1 is SNHLY and CDR2 FYNNEI. This CDR3 contains 15 residues. Deletions cut 0 bases from V and 0 bases from J, with 7 bases between. The CDR3 loop reads CASSEAGGSTDTQYF. DNA for the CDR3: TGTGCCAGCAGTGAAGCGGGGGGTAGCACAGATACGCAGTATTTT.

The chain carries TRBV7-9 and TRBJ2-1, with 8 positions matching TRBD2. Germline V gene sequence: CDR1 SEHNR, CDR2 FQNEAQ (reference sequence). V gave up 7 bases and J gave up 0 bases; unmatched junction bases: 8. The CDR3 extends over 16 amino acids. Written as DNA, the CDR3 is TGTGCCAGCACCTCCGCGGGGGGCAGCTCCTACAATGAGCAGTTCTTC. Its protein is CASTSAGGSSYNEQFF. The variable domain in full, completed from reference TRBV7-9 and TRBJ2-1, reads DTGVSQNPRHKITKRGQNVTFRCDPISEHNRLYWYRQTLGQGPEFLTYFQNEAQLEKSRLLSDRFSAERPKGSFSTLEIQRTEQGDSAMYLCASTSAGGSSYNEQFFGPGTRLTVL.

The gene calls are TRBV7-9 and TRBJ2-5; TRBD1 is a possible D gene (6 bases). The CDR3 has 14 residues. Germline loops: CDR1 SEHNR, CDR2 FQNEAQ (reference sequence). Trimming removed 5 bases at V and 2 bases at J, with 12 bases between. The CDR3 reads CASSHRTAQETQYF. Written as DNA, the CDR3 is TGTGCCAGCAGCCACCGGACAGCACAAGAGACCCAGTACTTC.

This sequence joins TRBV11-3 and TRBJ2-5; D unresolved. Trimming shortened V by 5 bases and J by 4 bases, and 11 bases separated the two germline ends. Germline-derived CDR1 and CDR2 are SGHNT and YENEEA. The CDR3 length is 13 residues. CDR3 nucleotide sequence: TGTGCCAGCAGCCCCCAGCCGGGAGAGACCCAGTACTTC. Residues: CASSPQPGETQYF.

V gene TRBV27 combines with J gene TRBJ1-1; 10 nucleotides align to TRBD1. Trimming cost V 5 bases and J 4 bases; bases outside gene matches: 7. In germline, CDR1 is MNHEY, CDR2 SMNVEV (reference sequence). The CDR3 totals 15 residues. CDR3 sequence: CASSRYGTGATEAFF. The CDR3 DNA reads as TGTGCCAGCAGTCGATATGGGACAGGGGCCACTGAAGCTTTCTTT.

The chain uses TRBV27 and TRBJ1-6, with 9 bases identical to TRBD1. Germline assignment: CDR1 MNHEY and CDR2 SMNVEV (reference sequence). V dropped 0 bases and J dropped 6; count of bases not matched to a gene: 3. The CDR3 consists of 16 residues. The CDR3 DNA follows: TGTGCCAGCAGTTTATCGGGACAGGGCTTTAATTCACCCCTCCACTTT. Protein: CASSLSGQGFNSPLHF.

This clone counts as medium-sized. The chain carries TRBV6-4 and TRBJ2-6, with D possibly being TRBD1 or TRBD2 (5 bases each). From germline, CDR1 is MRHNA and CDR2 SNTAGT. The CDR3 sequence is 15 residues long. Trimming shortened V by 4 bases and J by 2 bases, and 9 bases separated the two germline ends. The CDR3 sequence is CASSATGPGANVLTF. CDR3 in DNA: TGTGCCAGCAGTGCAACGGGGCCTGGGGCCAACGTCCTGACTTTC.

The chain recombines TRBV7-2 with TRBJ2-3; TRBD2 matches 8 bases. V was pared by 4 bases and J by 5 bases, with 11 bases of the junction left unmatched. The CDR3 is made up of 16 amino acids. The germline gives CDR1 SGHTA, CDR2 FQGNSA. This CDR3 reads CASSSKARGGIDTQYF. In nucleotides, the CDR3 is TGTGCCAGCAGCTCGAAGGCTCGGGGGGGAATAGATACGCAGTATTTT.

The chain has TRBV5-6 and TRBJ1-2, with D maybe TRBD1 (6 bases). The V gene lost 5 bases and the J gene lost 4 bases, with 15 bases spanning the gap. Germline loops: CDR1 SGHDT, CDR2 YYEEEE. The CDR3 length is 14 residues. The CDR3 bases are TGTGCCAGCAGGACTAACGACAGGATCTATGGCTACACCTTC. Its translation is CASRTNDRIYGYTF.

The chain combines TRBV18 with TRBJ1-1, with D possibly TRBD1 on 6 matching bases. Per the germline V gene, CDR1 is KGHSH and CDR2 is LQKENI. Deletions cut 3 bases from V and 5 bases from J, with 10 bases between. The CDR3 loop spans 13 amino acids. This CDR3 is CASSPRGGTEAFF. CDR3 bases: TGTGCCAGCTCACCTAGGGGGGGTACTGAAGCTTTCTTT.

The rearrangement uses TRBV6-5 and TRBJ1-3; TRBD1 is a possible D gene (5 bases). V lost 4 bases, J lost 0 bases, and 13 bases lay in between. CDR1 is MNHEY and CDR2 is SVGAGI in the germline V gene. The CDR3 runs to 16 residues. CDR3 nucleotides: TGTGCCAGCAGTTCTGGGTCAGGGTACTCTGGAAACACCATATATTTT. Its protein is CASSSGSGYSGNTIYF.

The rearrangement links TRBV4-2 to TRBJ2-3, with 8 bases lining up with TRBD2. Germline CDR1 is LGHNA and CDR2 is YNFKEQ. This CDR3 is 16 amino acids long. V was clipped by 1 base and J by 0 bases; unmatched bases: 3. CDR3 nucleotide sequence: TGTGCCAGCAGCCAAGGCGGCGGGGGGAGCACAGATACGCAGTATTTT. It specifies CASSQGGGGSTDTQYF.

The rearrangement links TRBV27 to TRBJ1-3; 7 positions agree with TRBD1. This CDR3 has 17 amino acids. J gave up 0 bases and V 2 bases, and 7 bases lay outside the gene matches. Germline loops: CDR1 MNHEY, CDR2 SMNVEV (reference sequence). In DNA, the CDR3 is TGTGCCAGCAGTTTAACCCGCGGGACAGCCTCTGGAAACACCATATATTTT. This sequence encodes CASSLTRGTASGNTIYF.

The chain combines TRBV5-6 with TRBJ2-1, with 8 positions matching TRBD2. Germline V gene lookup returns CDR1 SGHDT and CDR2 YYEEEE. The junction had 6 bases not matched to a gene; V was cut back by 0 bases and J by 4 bases. CDR3 length equals 16 residues. This chain's CDR3 is CASSLGGLAGYNEQFF. CDR3 sequence (DNA): TGTGCCAGCAGCTTGGGAGGGTTAGCGGGGTACAATGAGCAGTTCTTC.

Concerning this clone: This sample also contains other DNA sequences that code for the same CDR3. V gene TRBV9 combines with J gene TRBJ1-6; no clear D. The CDR3 covers 14 residues. Trimming removed 0 bases at V and 7 bases at J, with 8 bases between. Germline-derived CDR1 and CDR2 are SGDLS and YYNGEE. CDR3 amino acids: CASSVEQKNSPLHF. The CDR3 nucleotides are TGTGCCAGCAGCGTAGAACAGAAAAATTCACCCCTCCACTTT.

This chain joins TRBV19 and TRBJ1-1; D remains unclear. This CDR3 is 12 amino acids long. Germline lookup yields CDR1 LNHDA and CDR2 SQIVND (reference sequence). The V gene lost 5 bases and the J gene lost 0 bases, with 4 bases spanning the gap. Here the CDR3 DNA reads TGTGCCAGTAGTGTGGTGAACACTGAAGCTTTCTTT. Translating it yields CASSVVNTEAFF.